This T cell receptor (beta chain) was profiled in a study of T cell responses to AZD1222 COVID-19 vaccine. Profiling relied on immunoSEQ multiplex PCR, and the TCRdb table lists in-frame clones only, not all of them. The sample includes 130,000 to 150,000 clones, approximately 88% of them seen just once. General observations from the study: There were repertoire samples only from the period after the peak T cell response. Breadth and depth of Spike-specific TCRs rose after two AZD1222 doses. A mostly white British donor set with more females was recruited, and clonal diversity was possibly underestimated.

Remarks on this clone: Its antigen is unknown.

The starting material was peripheral blood, obtained on day 0 of AZD1222 vaccination. This clonotype was sampled from an adult in good health.

The CDR3 region has the DNA TGTGCCAGTATCCCCCCTCAGGGTGCTGGAAACACCATATATTTT. Translation gives CASIPPQGAGNTIYF. V and J are TRBV19 and TRBJ1-3; possible D gene TRBD1, 5 bases. V shed 7 bases and J shed 2 bases, with 15 bases lying between them. Germline V gives CDR1 LNHDA, CDR2 SQIVND (reference sequence). The CDR3 loop spans 15 amino acids.